This T cell receptor beta chain was sequenced for a study of cytomegalovirus exposure and HLA in healthy donors. This clone was detected a few times. Germline V gene data show CDR1 as MNHNS and CDR2 as SASEGT. This CDR3 spans 15 amino acids. With V trimmed by 5 bases and J by 5 bases, 6 bases remained unmatched. The PCR employed 60 Vbeta primers together with 13 Jbeta primers. Method: immunoSEQ multiplex PCR; TCRdb's copy keeps in-frame clones and lacks some. In the table there are around 140,000 clones, approximately 70% of which are singletons. This sequence was found in a woman aged 55-69 years in good health and CMV-seronegative. The sequenced sample was PBMCs. The rearrangement joins TRBV6-1 to TRBJ2-5, with 12 bases identical to TRBD2. CDR3: CASSLGLAGGETQYF. CDR3 coding DNA: TGTGCCAGCAGTTTGGGACTAGCGGGCGGGGAGACCCAGTACTTC.